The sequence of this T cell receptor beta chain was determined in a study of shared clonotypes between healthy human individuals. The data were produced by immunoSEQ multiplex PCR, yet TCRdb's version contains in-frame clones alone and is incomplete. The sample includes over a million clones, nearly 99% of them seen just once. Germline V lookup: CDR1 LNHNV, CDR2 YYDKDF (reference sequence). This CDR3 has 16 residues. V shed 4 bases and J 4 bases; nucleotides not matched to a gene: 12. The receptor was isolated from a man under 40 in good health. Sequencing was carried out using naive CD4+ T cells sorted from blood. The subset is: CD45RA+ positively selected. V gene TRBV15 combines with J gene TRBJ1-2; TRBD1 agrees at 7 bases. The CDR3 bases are TGTGCCACCAGCACCATTCCCACGGACAGGATCTATGGCTACACCTTC. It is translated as CATSTIPTDRIYGYTF.